This T cell receptor (beta chain) comes out of a study of blood T cell repertoires in COVID-19. Study as a whole: Sources were T cells, B-cell-depleted T cells, or PBMCs; the material itself was cDNA or gDNA.

This CDR3 has 15 residues. Per the germline V gene, CDR1 is SEHNR and CDR2 is FQNEAQ (reference sequence). The junction had 1 base not matched to a gene; V was cut back by 0 bases and J by 4 bases. Notes on this clone: Other DNA variants within this sample encode the same CDR3.

Profiling relied on immunoSEQ multiplex PCR, and the TCRdb table lists in-frame clones only, not all of them. The data contain 350,000 to 450,000 clones, around 89% of them singletons. The clonotype originates from a woman aged 40 to 50 with COVID-19, enrolled during active disease. The V gene is TRBV7-9, the J gene TRBJ2-3; 10 bases map to TRBD1. Source material: peripheral blood. The CDR3 reads CASSLAGQGADTQYF. CDR3 nucleotide sequence: TGTGCCAGCAGCTTAGCTGGACAGGGGGCAGATACGCAGTATTTT.